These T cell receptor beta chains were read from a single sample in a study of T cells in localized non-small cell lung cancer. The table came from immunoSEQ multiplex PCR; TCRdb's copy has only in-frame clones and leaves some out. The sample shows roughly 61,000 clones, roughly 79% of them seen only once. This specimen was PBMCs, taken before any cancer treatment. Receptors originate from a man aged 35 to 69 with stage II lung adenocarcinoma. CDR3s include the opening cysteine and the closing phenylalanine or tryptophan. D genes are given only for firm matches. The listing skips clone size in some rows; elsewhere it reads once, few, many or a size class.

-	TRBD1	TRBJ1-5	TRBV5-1	TGCGCCAGCAGCTTTGGGACAGAAAATCAGCCCCAGCATTTT	CASSFGTENQPQHF
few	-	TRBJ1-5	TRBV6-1	TGTGCCAGCAGGGAAGGGACCTATCAGCCCCAGCATTTT	CASREGTYQPQHF
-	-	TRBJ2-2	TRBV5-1	TGCGCCAGCAGCTTGACCGCTACGAACACCGGGGAGCTGTTTTTT	CASSLTATNTGELFF
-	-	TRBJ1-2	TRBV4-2	TGTGCCAGCAGCCAAGATTGGCAGGGGATCTATGGCTACACCTTC	CASSQDWQGIYGYTF
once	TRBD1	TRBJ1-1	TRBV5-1	TGCGCCAGCAGCTTAAGACAGGGTCTGAACACTGAAGCTTTCTTT	CASSLRQGLNTEAFF
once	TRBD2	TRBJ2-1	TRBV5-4	TGTGCCGGCAGACTAGCGGGAGACCCCTACAATGAGCAGTTCTTC	CAGRLAGDPYNEQFF
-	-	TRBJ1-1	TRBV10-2	TGCGCCAGCAGGAGGGGCGGGGGCAACACTGAAGCTTTCTTT	CASRRGGGNTEAFF
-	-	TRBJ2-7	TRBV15	TGTGCCACCAGCAGAGATGCAGAGCTGACCTACGAGCAGTACTTC	CATSRDAELTYEQYF
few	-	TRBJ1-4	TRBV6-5	TGTGCCAGCAGTTACTCAGGTTTCGAAAAACTGTTTTTT	CASSYSGFEKLFF
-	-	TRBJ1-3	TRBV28	TGTGCCAGCAGTTTGATTCGCCGGAGGTTCTCTGGAAACACCATATATTTT	CASSLIRRRFSGNTIYF
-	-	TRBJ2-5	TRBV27	TGTGCCAGCAGGTCTGGGATAGAAGAGACCCAGTACTTC	CASRSGIEETQYF
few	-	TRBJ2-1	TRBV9	TGTGCCAGCAGCGTAGGAGCGGCAAGCTCCTACAATGAGCAGTTCTTC	CASSVGAASSYNEQFF
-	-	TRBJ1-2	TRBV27	TGTGCCAGCAGTTTAGGGGGGCCCTATGGCTACACCTTC	CASSLGGPYGYTF
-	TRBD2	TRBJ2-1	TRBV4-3	TGCGCCAGCAGCCCCCCGGGACTAGCGGGCTACAATGAGCAGTTCTTC	CASSPPGLAGYNEQFF
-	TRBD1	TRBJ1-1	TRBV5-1	TGCGCCAGCAGCCGGCTGACAGGGGACACTGAAGCTTTCTTT	CASSRLTGDTEAFF
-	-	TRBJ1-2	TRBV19	TGTGCCAGTAGCCTCACTGGGGTCTATGGCTACACCTTC	CASSLTGVYGYTF
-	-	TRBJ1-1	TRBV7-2	TGTGCCAGCAGCTTAGATTTGAACACTGAAGCTTTCTTT	CASSLDLNTEAFF
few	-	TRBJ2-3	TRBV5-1	TGCGCCAGCAGCTTCAGCAGGAGCACAGATACGCAGTATTTT	CASSFSRSTDTQYF
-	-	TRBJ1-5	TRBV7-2	TGTGCCAGCAGCTTAAGGGCGGGAGGCCGTCAGCCCCAGCATTTT	CASSLRAGGRQPQHF
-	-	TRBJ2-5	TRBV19	TGTGCCAGTAGTATAGGTTGGGCGGGAGAGACCCAGTACTTC	CASSIGWAGETQYF
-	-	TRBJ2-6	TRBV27	TGTGCCAGCAGTTTGGCGGGACCGATTATCTCTGGGGCCAACGTCCTGACTTTC	CASSLAGPIISGANVLTF
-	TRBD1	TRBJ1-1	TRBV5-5	TGTGCCAGCAGCTGGAGGCAGGGGGCGGGCACTGAAGCTTTCTTT	CASSWRQGAGTEAFF
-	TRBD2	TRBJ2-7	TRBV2	TGTGCCAGCAGGATCGGACTAGCGGCTTCCTACGAGCAGTACTTC	CASRIGLAASYEQYF
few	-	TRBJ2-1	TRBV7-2	TGTGCCAGCAGCCCAGTTTCAGGCCAGGAGTACAATGAGCAGTTCTTC	CASSPVSGQEYNEQFF
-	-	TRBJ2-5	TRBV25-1	TGTGCCAGCAGTGAATTGGGGGCCCAGTACTTC	CASSELGAQYF
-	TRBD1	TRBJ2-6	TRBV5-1	TGCGCCAGCAGCCCTGACAGGGCTGGGGCCAACGTCCTGACTTTC	CASSPDRAGANVLTF
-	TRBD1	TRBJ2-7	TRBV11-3	TGTGCCAGCAGCACGGACAGGGGGCGGCAGTACTTC	CASSTDRGRQYF
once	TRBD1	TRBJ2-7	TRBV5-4	TGTGCCAGCAGCCCTCTAATGACAGGGTATGACGAGCAGTACTTC	CASSPLMTGYDEQYF
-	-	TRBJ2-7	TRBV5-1	TGCGCCAGCAGCTTGGTAGCAGGGCCCTACGAGCAGTACTTC	CASSLVAGPYEQYF
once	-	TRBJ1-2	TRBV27	TGTGCCAGCAGCCCAGCGGGACAAAGCTACACCTTC	CASSPAGQSYTF
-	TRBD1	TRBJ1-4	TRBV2	TGTGCCAGCAGTGAAGTCCGACAGGGCCAGTATGAAAAACTGTTTTTT	CASSEVRQGQYEKLFF
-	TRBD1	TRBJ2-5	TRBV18	TGTGCCAGCTCACTGGGGACAGTAAAAGAGACCCAGTACTTC	CASSLGTVKETQYF
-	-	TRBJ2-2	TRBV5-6	TGTGCCAGCAAAAGGGCCGGGACGGGGAGCACCGGGGAGCTGTTTTTT	CASKRAGTGSTGELFF
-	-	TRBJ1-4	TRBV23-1	TGCGCCAGCAGTCAAGCTGGGACTGTTAATGAAAAACTGTTTTTT	CASSQAGTVNEKLFF
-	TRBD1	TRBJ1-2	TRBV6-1	TGTGCCAGCAGCGTGCAGGGGGCTGAAGGCTACACCTTC	CASSVQGAEGYTF
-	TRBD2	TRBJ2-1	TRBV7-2	TGTGCCAGCAGCTTTGACACTAGCGGGAACCCGTTCTTC	CASSFDTSGNPFF
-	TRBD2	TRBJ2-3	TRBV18	TGTGCCAGCTCCCCGGGACTAGCGGGACCCAGCACAGATACGCAGTATTTT	CASSPGLAGPSTDTQYF
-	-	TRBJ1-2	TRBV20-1	TGCAGTGCCCTGATGGGCTATGGCTACACCTTC	CSALMGYGYTF
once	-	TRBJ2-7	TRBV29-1	TGCAGCGTTGTTGACGGATCCTACGAGCAGTACTTC	CSVVDGSYEQYF
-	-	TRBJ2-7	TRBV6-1	TGTGCCATTTCGTTTCCTAAGGAGCAGTACTTC	CAISFPKEQYF
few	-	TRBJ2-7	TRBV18	TGTGCCAGCTCACCACCGGGCCTCCAGGGAGAGCAGTACTTC	CASSPPGLQGEQYF
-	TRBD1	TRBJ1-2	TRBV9	TGTGCCAGCAGCGTAGTAGGGGGCCCATTGGGCTACACCTTC	CASSVVGGPLGYTF
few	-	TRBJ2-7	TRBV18	TGTGCCAGCTCACCGACGCTAGCTACCTACGAGCAGTACTTC	CASSPTLATYEQYF
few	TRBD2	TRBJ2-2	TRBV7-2	TGTGCCAGCACCCGACTAGCGGGAGGGGGGACCGGGGAGCTGTTTTTT	CASTRLAGGGTGELFF
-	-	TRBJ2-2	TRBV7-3	TGTGCCAGCAGCTTAGGAGGGACGAGGAACACCGGGGAGCTGTTTTTT	CASSLGGTRNTGELFF
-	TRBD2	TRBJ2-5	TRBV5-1	TGCGCCAGCCGCACCGGGACTAGCGGGGTGGGTGAGACCCAGTACTTC	CASRTGTSGVGETQYF
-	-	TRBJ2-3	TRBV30	TGTGCCTGGAGTGTAAAGACGGGACGAGATACGCAGTATTTT	CAWSVKTGRDTQYF
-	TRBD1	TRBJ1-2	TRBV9	TGTGCCAGCAGCGTAGGGGACAGTCTTAACTATGGCTACACCTTC	CASSVGDSLNYGYTF